This TCR beta chain derives from a study of persistence of HIV-infected CD4 T cells. Whole-study context: The sample holds CD4+ T cells responsive to CMV or HIV-1 Gag.

Study outcomes and limitations: TCRbeta richness was lower in CMV- and Gag-responding cells than in anti-CD3/anti-CD28-responding cells. Antigen-responding cells were enriched for degenerate expanded CDR3beta sequences.

Germline values: CDR1 GTSNPN, CDR2 SVGIG (reference sequence). V lost 2 bases and J lost 0, with 14 bases in between. The CDR3 runs to 17 residues. The libraries were made with immunoSEQ version 4 in survey mode. The protocol was immunoSEQ multiplex PCR, while the TCRdb copy is restricted to in-frame clones and leaves out a portion. The data hold approximately 26,000 clones, with around 80% observed a single time. This clone has more than one count but fewer than ten. As yet, its antigen is unknown. Cells were stimulated with CMV-infected fibroblast lysates at 8.5 to 10 ug/mL. Sorted nonresponding memory CD4+ T cells were CD40L-negative, CD69-negative, CD45RO-high.

The receptor's source is an adult woman with HIV who was CMV-seropositive. The genes are TRBV30 and TRBJ1-6, with unresolved D. The starting material was CD4+ T cells sorted from PBMCs after roughly 17-hour stimulation, obtained from a patient who received antiretroviral therapy. CDR3 residues: CAWSQPGFSSYNSPLHF. The CDR3 nucleotides read TGTGCCTGGAGTCAGCCTGGCTTTAGCTCCTATAATTCACCCCTCCACTTT.